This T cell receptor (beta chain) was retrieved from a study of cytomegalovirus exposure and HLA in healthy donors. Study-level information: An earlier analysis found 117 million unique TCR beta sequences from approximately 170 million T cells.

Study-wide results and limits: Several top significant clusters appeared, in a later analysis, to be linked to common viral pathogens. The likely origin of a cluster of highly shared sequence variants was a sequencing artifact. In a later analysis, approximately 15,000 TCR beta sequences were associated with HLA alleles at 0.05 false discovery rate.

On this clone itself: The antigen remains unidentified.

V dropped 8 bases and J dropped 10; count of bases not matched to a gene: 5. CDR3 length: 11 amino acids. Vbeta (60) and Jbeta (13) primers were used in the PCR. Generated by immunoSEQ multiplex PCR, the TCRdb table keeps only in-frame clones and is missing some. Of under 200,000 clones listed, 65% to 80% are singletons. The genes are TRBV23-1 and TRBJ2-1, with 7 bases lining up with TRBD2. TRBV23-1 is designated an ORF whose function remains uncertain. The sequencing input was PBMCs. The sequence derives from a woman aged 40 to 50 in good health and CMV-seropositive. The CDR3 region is CASSKRGEQFF. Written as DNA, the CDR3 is TGCGCCAGCTCCAAGCGGGGAGAGCAGTTCTTC.